This record covers a single T cell receptor (beta chain). Its target is unknown. The germline V gene has CDR1 SGHAT and CDR2 FQNNGV. The J segment lost 3 bases and the V segment lost 3 bases, leaving 5 bases of the junction unmatched. CDR3 size: 15 residues. The data were obtained in a study of T cell repertoires in cytomegalovirus infection. Broader study findings: CMV-specific TCR beta clonotypes restricted by HLA-C were the ones dominating the ex vivo response.

TCRdb recomputed calls from the reads with MiXCR, one row per CDR3 protein. The table includes over 50,000 distinct CDR3 sequences, over 20% detected once. The chain combines TRBV11-2 with TRBJ2-7; TRBD2 agrees at 10 bases. The sample was CD8+ T cells from cultured PBMCs, taken from culture after CMV antigen stimulation. The clonotype was recovered from a human donor in good health (CMV status not recorded). Some clones in this sample may be carry-over from other donors' samples. CDR3 residues: CASSLASGGFYEQYF. The CDR3 DNA is TGTGCCAGCAGCTTGGCTAGCGGGGGCTTCTACGAGCAGTACTTC.